This is a list of T cell receptor beta chains from one sample in a study of T cell responses to AZD1222 COVID-19 vaccine. This table comes from immunoSEQ multiplex PCR, and its TCRdb copy is limited to in-frame clones, with some not included. This sample carries tens of thousands of clones, roughly nine tenths of them seen once, and the ten largest clones take approximately 5.3%. This sample comprised peripheral blood, obtained 28 days after the second AZD1222 dose. The receptors were sampled from an adult who received the AZD1222 COVID-19 vaccine. Both conserved end residues are trimmed from each CDR3. D genes are given only for firm matches.

J gene: TRBJ2-2
D gene: TRBD1
V gene: TRBV4-3
CDR3 protein: ASSQGTGSHGELF

J gene: TRBJ1-5
D gene: NA
V gene: TRBV7-9
CDR3 protein: ASSDTQGSNQPQH

J gene: TRBJ2-7
D gene: NA
V gene: TRBV10-3
CDR3 protein: AISGTNYEQY

J gene: TRBJ1-2
D gene: TRBD1
V gene: TRBV6-4
CDR3 protein: ASSPGTANYGYT

J gene: TRBJ2-2
D gene: NA
V gene: TRBV18
CDR3 protein: ASSPRGAGELF

J gene: TRBJ1-2
D gene: NA
V gene: TRBV19
CDR3 protein: ASSIAGGWDGYT

J gene: TRBJ1-6
D gene: NA
V gene: TRBV27
CDR3 protein: ASSFGPGSPLH

J gene: TRBJ1-6
D gene: TRBD1
V gene: TRBV7-9
CDR3 protein: ASSLQQGGNSPLH

J gene: TRBJ1-5
D gene: TRBD1
V gene: TRBV29-1
CDR3 protein: SVGDRVDNQPQH

J gene: TRBJ1-4
D gene: NA
V gene: TRBV7-8
CDR3 protein: ASSLALRGRAGEEKLF

J gene: TRBJ2-7
D gene: TRBD1
V gene: TRBV5-1
CDR3 protein: ASSPETGGRYEQY

J gene: TRBJ2-3
D gene: TRBD2
V gene: TRBV2
CDR3 protein: ASSDEGSGADTQY

J gene: TRBJ1-6
D gene: TRBD1
V gene: TRBV2
CDR3 protein: ASYAGGDSPLH

J gene: TRBJ2-5
D gene: NA
V gene: TRBV3-1/TRBV3-2
CDR3 protein: ASSQVRETQY

J gene: TRBJ1-6
D gene: TRBD1
V gene: TRBV19
CDR3 protein: ASSSGQVDNSPLH

J gene: TRBJ2-3
D gene: NA
V gene: TRBV7-9
CDR3 protein: ASRPFRILTDTQY

J gene: TRBJ1-2
D gene: NA
V gene: TRBV9
CDR3 protein: ASSVIPSRGYT

J gene: TRBJ1-2
D gene: TRBD1
V gene: TRBV5-8
CDR3 protein: ASSLAKTSAGGRGYT

J gene: TRBJ1-1
D gene: NA
V gene: TRBV28
CDR3 protein: ASSSPRSMPYTEAF

J gene: TRBJ2-5
D gene: NA
V gene: TRBV6-5
CDR3 protein: ASSQNQETQY

J gene: TRBJ1-1
D gene: NA
V gene: TRBV5-1
CDR3 protein: ASSLAPGLGTEAF

J gene: TRBJ1-5
D gene: NA
V gene: TRBV6-6
CDR3 protein: ASRAQTNQPQH

J gene: TRBJ2-5
D gene: NA
V gene: TRBV29-1
CDR3 protein: SVRDGTRETQY

J gene: TRBJ2-1
D gene: NA
V gene: TRBV11-2
CDR3 protein: ASSLGVWKNNEQF

J gene: TRBJ2-7
D gene: NA
V gene: TRBV19
CDR3 protein: ASSTGIRNEQY

J gene: TRBJ2-3
D gene: NA
V gene: TRBV11-2
CDR3 protein: ASRLFRITGETDTQY

J gene: TRBJ1-5
D gene: NA
V gene: TRBV7-2
CDR3 protein: ASSSAIKAEPQH

J gene: TRBJ1-1
D gene: NA
V gene: TRBV5-1
CDR3 protein: ASSLLQNTEAF

J gene: TRBJ1-4
D gene: NA
V gene: TRBV6-2/TRBV6-3
CDR3 protein: ASSYPGDEKLF

J gene: TRBJ1-1
D gene: NA
V gene: TRBV14
CDR3 protein: ASSQDYGLWAGTVMNTEAF

J gene: TRBJ1-1
D gene: TRBD1
V gene: TRBV27
CDR3 protein: ASRLQGSNTEAF

J gene: TRBJ2-1
D gene: TRBD2
V gene: TRBV5-1
CDR3 protein: ASSLATSDDEQF

J gene: TRBJ1-5
D gene: NA
V gene: TRBV19
CDR3 protein: AQYPEEGRQVHRGNQPQH

J gene: TRBJ2-3
D gene: NA
V gene: TRBV10-1
CDR3 protein: ASRAGDHADTQY

J gene: TRBJ1-5
D gene: NA
V gene: TRBV18
CDR3 protein: ASSPRQGDYSNQPQH

J gene: TRBJ2-2
D gene: NA
V gene: TRBV12-3/TRBV12-4
CDR3 protein: ASSFLDTGELF

J gene: TRBJ2-7
D gene: NA
V gene: TRBV7-9
CDR3 protein: ASSYLRDSYEQY

J gene: TRBJ2-3
D gene: TRBD2
V gene: TRBV7-9
CDR3 protein: ASSHLLAGGTDTQY

J gene: TRBJ2-7
D gene: TRBD1
V gene: TRBV4-3
CDR3 protein: ASSQDPRTGTHYEQY

J gene: TRBJ2-5
D gene: TRBD1
V gene: TRBV9
CDR3 protein: ASSAWDRGQETQY

J gene: TRBJ2-3
D gene: TRBD2
V gene: TRBV11-2
CDR3 protein: ASSLERGGGPDTQY

J gene: TRBJ1-2
D gene: TRBD1
V gene: TRBV18
CDR3 protein: ASSPPGTGQDGYT

J gene: TRBJ2-7
D gene: TRBD1
V gene: TRBV15
CDR3 protein: ATSTTGNNYEQY

J gene: TRBJ1-1
D gene: TRBD1
V gene: TRBV2
CDR3 protein: ASSAGQGVGGTEAF